This entry lists 17 T cell receptor beta chains sequenced from one sample in a study of CD8+ T cells in alopecia areata. As the sequencing template, cDNA was produced by extracting RNA and reverse transcribing it. Measured with immunoSEQ multiplex PCR; TCRdb has only the in-frame clones, and not every one. The sample has 200,000 or so clones, around three fifths seen once; the top ten hold more than 0.4%. The material was CD4+ T cells sorted from blood, obtained at week 0. These receptors all stem from a human donor with alopecia areata.

This clone showed up just a few times. The V and J genes are TRBV7-3 and TRBJ2-7; 7 bases match TRBD2. The CDR3 contains 14 residues. Trimming removed 4 bases from V and 6 bases from J; junction bases left unmatched: 9. Germline assignment: CDR1 SGHTA and CDR2 FQGTGA. The CDR3 DNA reads as TGTGCCAGCAGCTCAGGACTAGGTGGGGGCGAGCAGTACTTC. This codes for CASSSGLGGGEQYF.

The chain recombines TRBV20-1 with TRBJ1-2; 8 bases fit TRBD1. This CDR3 contains 11 residues. CDR1 DFQATT and CDR2 SNEGSKA come from the germline V gene (reference sequence). The junction had 1 base not matched to a gene; V was cut back by 4 bases and J by 6 bases. Here the CDR3 reads CSATGGNGYTF. The CDR3 nucleotides are TGCAGTGCTACAGGGGGCAATGGCTACACCTTC.

The chain has TRBV29-1 and TRBJ1-2; D not certain. Germline values: CDR1 SQVTM, CDR2 ANQGSEA. V shed 7 bases and J shed 4 bases, with 13 bases lying between them. CDR3 size: 12 residues. CDR3: CSGAGEGYGYTF. The CDR3 DNA sequence: TGCAGCGGGGCCGGAGAGGGCTATGGCTACACCTTC.

J is TRBJ1-4 and V is TRBV29-1, with a possible D match to TRBD1 (5 bases). The germline V gene encodes CDR1 SQVTM and CDR2 ANQGSEA. The germline V and J ends were trimmed by 5 bases and 3 bases, with 10 bases remaining between them. The CDR3 consists of 13 residues. In DNA, the CDR3 is TGCAGCGTTAAGGGCAGGGCTAATGAAAAACTGTTTTTT. Residues: CSVKGRANEKLFF.

The chain is built from TRBV28 and TRBJ1-4; D remains unclear. This CDR3 has 12 residues. Germline V gene data show CDR1 as MDHEN and CDR2 as SYDVKM. Trimming pared 2 bases from V and 6 bases from J, leaving 4 bases between. The CDR3 nucleotides are TGTGCCAGCAGTTTAGAGTATGAAAAACTGTTTTTT. It yields the protein CASSLEYEKLFF.

This sequence joins TRBV9 and TRBJ1-2; D remains ambiguous. Trimming shortened V by 0 bases and J by 4 bases, and 16 bases separated the two germline ends. The CDR3 contains 16 residues. Germline V gene sequence: CDR1 SGDLS, CDR2 YYNGEE. The CDR3 nucleotides are TGTGCCAGCAGCGTAGGCCCCGGACCCGCGTCCTATGGCTACACCTTC. As protein: CASSVGPGPASYGYTF. Using reference TRBV9 and TRBJ1-2 for the parts outside the CDR3, the full variable domain is DSGVTQTPKHLITATGQRVTLRCSPRSGDLSVYWYQQSLDQGLQFLIQYYNGEERAKGNILERFSAQQFPDLHSELNLSSLELGDSALYFCASSVGPGPASYGYTFGSGTRLTVV.

This rearrangement joins TRBV5-8 to TRBJ1-6, with TRBD1 identical over 9 bases. The J segment lost 8 bases and the V segment lost 5 bases, leaving 5 bases of the junction unmatched. The CDR3 is 14 residues long. CDR1 SGHTS and CDR2 YDEGEE come from the germline V gene. DNA for the CDR3: TGTGCCAGCAGTCTACAGGGGGCCTATTCACCCCTCCACTTT. Translation gives CASSLQGAYSPLHF.

This clone was observed a few times. V gene TRBV6-6 combines with J gene TRBJ1-2; possible D gene TRBD1, 6 bases. V was cut by 5 bases and J by 0 bases, with 13 bases left in between. The germline V gene encodes CDR1 MNHNY and CDR2 SVGAGI (reference sequence). The CDR3 runs 15 residues. The CDR3 sequence: CASSQKGEANYGYTF. DNA for the CDR3: TGTGCCAGCAGTCAAAAGGGGGAAGCTAACTATGGCTACACCTTC.

V is TRBV4-1 and J is TRBJ2-6; D might be TRBD1 (5 bases). Trimming removed 0 bases from V and 0 bases from J, with 12 bases in between. Germline CDR1 and CDR2: MGHRA and YSYEKL. The CDR3 covers 18 residues. Written as DNA, the CDR3 is TGCGCCAGCAGCCAAGACAAGCAGGGTATCTCTGGGGCCAACGTCCTGACTTTC. This encodes CASSQDKQGISGANVLTF.

J is TRBJ1-1 and V is TRBV29-1; the D gene is possibly TRBD1 (5 bases). Between the trimmed V and J ends, which lost 6 bases and 1 base, there was a span of 15 bases. This CDR3 is built from 14 residues. Germline V gene lookup returns CDR1 SQVTM and CDR2 ANQGSEA. DNA of the CDR3: TGCAGCGTGAGACAGCTCCTCGGGAACACTGAAGCTTTCTTT. It is translated as CSVRQLLGNTEAFF.

The chain couples TRBV7-9 to TRBJ2-7; no definite D call. Germline V gene data show CDR1 as SEHNR and CDR2 as FQNEAQ (reference sequence). V lost 4 bases and J lost 7, with 23 bases in between. This CDR3 spans 16 amino acids. CDR3 DNA sequence: TGTGCCAGCAGCTCCAAGGGTCGGCAGTGGGAAGAGGAGCAGTACTTC. Protein product: CASSSKGRQWEEEQYF.

This clone was counted a few times. The chain uses TRBV7-8 and TRBJ1-5, with 7 bases that match TRBD1. The CDR3 length is 16 residues. Trimming at V came to 0 bases and at J to 7 bases, leaving 9 bases not matched to a gene. Germline CDR1 is SGHVS and CDR2 is FQNEAQ. This chain's CDR3 is CASSLAMSLGQQPQHF. CDR3 nucleotides: TGTGCCAGCAGCTTAGCGATGAGTTTGGGACAGCAGCCCCAGCATTTT.

The chain has TRBV30 and TRBJ2-1; tentative D call: TRBD2 (6 bases). CDR3 length: 14 residues. The germline gives CDR1 GTSNPN, CDR2 SVGIG (reference sequence). Trimming removed 2 bases at V and 7 bases at J, with 15 bases between. CDR3 sequence reads: CAWSREFVSNEQFF. In DNA, the CDR3 is TGTGCCTGGAGTCGGGAGTTTGTCAGTAATGAGCAGTTCTTC.

This clone has more than one count but fewer than ten. The chain joins TRBV30 to TRBJ2-7, with D possibly TRBD2 on 6 matching bases. The CDR3 extends over 12 amino acids. CDR1 and CDR2 (germline): GTSNPN, SVGIG (reference sequence). V lost 5 bases and J 6 bases, leaving 14 bases between the germline ends. CDR3 region: CAWSSGAVEQYF. The CDR3 DNA reads TGTGCCTGGTCCTCGGGAGCAGTCGAGCAGTACTTC.

V and J are TRBV12-5 and TRBJ1-2; 8 nucleotides agree with TRBD1. CDR3 length: 13 amino acids. Germline loops: CDR1 LGHNT, CDR2 FRNRAP. Losses at the gene ends were 6 bases for V and 4 bases for J; bases not matched to a gene: 4. CDR3 nucleotide sequence: TGTGCTAGTGGCCCAACAGGGGGCTATGGCTACACCTTC. Protein: CASGPTGGYGYTF.

In its sample, this clone was seen a few times. This chain joins TRBV6-1 and TRBJ1-5; the D is unclear. Germline V lookup: CDR1 MNHNS, CDR2 SASEGT. The CDR3 contains 16 residues. The V and J ends lost 2 bases and 3 bases respectively, with 14 bases between them. Written as DNA, the CDR3 is TGTGCCAGCAGTGAAATTTTCGGCAGGCACAATCAGCCCCAGCATTTT. Translation gives CASSEIFGRHNQPQHF.

The table lists this clone with a count of one. The CDR3 region is CASSEFGDNEQFF. The CDR3 DNA sequence: TGTGCCAGCAGTGAATTTGGAGACAATGAGCAGTTCTTC. The V and J genes are TRBV25-1 and TRBJ2-1; D is unclear. The CDR3 totals 13 residues. Germline CDR1 reads MGHDK; CDR2 reads SYGVNS. Trimming left V 1 base short and J 5 bases short, with 6 bases between.